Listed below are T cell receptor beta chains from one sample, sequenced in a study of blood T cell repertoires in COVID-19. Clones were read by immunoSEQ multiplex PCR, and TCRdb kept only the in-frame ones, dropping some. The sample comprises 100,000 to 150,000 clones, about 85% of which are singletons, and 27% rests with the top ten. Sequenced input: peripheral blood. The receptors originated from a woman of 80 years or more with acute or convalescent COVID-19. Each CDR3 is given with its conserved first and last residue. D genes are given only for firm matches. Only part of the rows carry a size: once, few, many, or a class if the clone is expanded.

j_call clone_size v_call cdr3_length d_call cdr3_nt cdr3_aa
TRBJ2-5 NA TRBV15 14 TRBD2 TGTGCCACCAGCACCGGGGGGGCGAGGGAGACCCAGTACTTC CATSTGGARETQYF
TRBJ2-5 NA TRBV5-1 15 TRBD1 TGCGCCAGCACCCCAGGGACAGGGAAGGGAGCGACCCAGTACTTC CASTPGTGKGATQYF
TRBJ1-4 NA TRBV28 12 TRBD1 TGTGCCAGCAGTTTTTGGACAGGGGGAGTGCTTTTT CASSFWTGGVLF
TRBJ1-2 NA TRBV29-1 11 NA TGCAGCGTTGAATCTATCCATGGCTACACCTTC CSVESIHGYTF
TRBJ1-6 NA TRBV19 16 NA TGTGCCAGTAGTATGAGGCAGGGGTCGTATAATTCACCCCTCCACTTT CASSMRQGSYNSPLHF
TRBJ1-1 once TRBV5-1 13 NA TGCGCCAGCAGCTCTCGTAGCGACACTGAAGCTTTCTTT CASSSRSDTEAFF
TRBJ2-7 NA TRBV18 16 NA TGTGCCAGCTCACCCATTTCAGGTGGGAGCTCCTACGAGCAGTACTTC CASSPISGGSSYEQYF
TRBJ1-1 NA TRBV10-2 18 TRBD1 TGCGCCAGCAGTGACCTTACCAGGGGGCCCTCCTCGAACACTGAAGCTTTCTTT CASSDLTRGPSSNTEAFF
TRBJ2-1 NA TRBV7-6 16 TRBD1 TGTGCCAGCAGCCCCTGGACAGGAATAGTACAATATGAGCAGTTCTTC CASSPWTGIVQYEQFF
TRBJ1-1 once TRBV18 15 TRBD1 TGTGCCAGCTCACCACAGGGGGCCCGGGACACTGAAGCTTTCTTT CASSPQGARDTEAFF
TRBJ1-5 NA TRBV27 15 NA TGTGCCAGCAGTTTATCAGGGGTTAGCAATCAGCCCCAGCATTTT CASSLSGVSNQPQHF
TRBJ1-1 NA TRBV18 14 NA TGTGCCAGCTCACCTTATGAGGGATTGAATGAAGCTTTCTTT CASSPYEGLNEAFF
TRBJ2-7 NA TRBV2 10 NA TGTGCCAGCAGCCTCGTCGAGCAGTACTTC CASSLVEQYF
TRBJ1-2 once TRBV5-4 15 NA TGTGCCAGCAGCCATAAACGTCTAGGTGACTATGGCTACACCTTC CASSHKRLGDYGYTF
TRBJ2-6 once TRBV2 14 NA TGTGCCAGCAGGGAGGTTGCTGGGGCCAACGTCCTGACTTTC CASREVAGANVLTF
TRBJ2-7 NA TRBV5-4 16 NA TGTGCCAGCAGCCACGGTGCGGTCACACGACCCTACGCGCAGTACTTC CASSHGAVTRPYAQYF
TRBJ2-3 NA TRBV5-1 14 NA TGCGCCAGCAGCGTTTCTGGGGGCATAGATACGCAGTATTTT CASSVSGGIDTQYF
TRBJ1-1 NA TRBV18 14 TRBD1 TGTGCCAGCTCACCCCTCGACAGGGTCTCTGAAGCTTTCTTT CASSPLDRVSEAFF
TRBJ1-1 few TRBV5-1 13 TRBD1 TGCGCCAGCCAGGGACAGGTTAACACTGAAGCTTTCTTT CASQGQVNTEAFF
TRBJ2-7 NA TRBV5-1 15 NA TGCGCCAGCAGCTTGGTTGTTAGCGGAACCTACGAGCAGTACTTC CASSLVVSGTYEQYF
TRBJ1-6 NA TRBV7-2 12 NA TGTGCCAGCAGCTTAAACAGAGCACCCCTCCACTTT CASSLNRAPLHF
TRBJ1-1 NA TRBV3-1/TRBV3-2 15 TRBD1 TGTGCCAGCAGCCCACGACAGGGGATGAACACTGAAGCTTTCTTT CASSPRQGMNTEAFF
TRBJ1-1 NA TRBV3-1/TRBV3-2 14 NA TGTGCCAGCAGCCCTCAGCCAGGGAACACTGAAGCTTTCTTT CASSPQPGNTEAFF
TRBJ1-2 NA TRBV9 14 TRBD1 TGTGCCAGCAGCGCAGGGACAGCTAACTATGGCTACACCTTC CASSAGTANYGYTF
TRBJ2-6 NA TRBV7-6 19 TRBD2 TGTGCCAGCAGCTGGTTACTAGCGGGGGCTATCTCTGGGGCCAACGTCCTGACTTTC CASSWLLAGAISGANVLTF
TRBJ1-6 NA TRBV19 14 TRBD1 TGTGCCAGTAGTATACCGGGACAGGGGGGACCCCTCCACTTT CASSIPGQGGPLHF
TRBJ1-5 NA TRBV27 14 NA TGTGCCAGCAGTTCAGGGGTTGGTTTGCAGCCCCAGCATTTT CASSSGVGLQPQHF
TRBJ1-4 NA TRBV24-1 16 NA TGTGCCACCAGTGATTCCGAGGGAGCAACTAATGAAAAACTGTTTTTT CATSDSEGATNEKLFF
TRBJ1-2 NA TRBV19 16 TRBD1 TGTGCCAGTAGTATTAGTGTTTCGGGACAGGTCTATGGCTACACCTTC CASSISVSGQVYGYTF
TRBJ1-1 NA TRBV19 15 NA TGTGCCAGTAGTATTGGGGGGGCGCGGATCACTGAAGCTTTCTTT CASSIGGARITEAFF
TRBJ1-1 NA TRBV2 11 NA TGTGCCAGCAGTTATAGTACTGAAGCTTTCTTT CASSYSTEAFF
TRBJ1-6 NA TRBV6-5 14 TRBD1 TGTGCCAGCAACAACAGGGGGCGCAGTTCACCCCTCCACTTT CASNNRGRSSPLHF
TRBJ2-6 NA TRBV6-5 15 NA TGTGCCAGCAGTTACGGTCGGACAGCCTCTGGGGTCCTGACTTTC CASSYGRTASGVLTF
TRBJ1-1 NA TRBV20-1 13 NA TGCAGTGCTAGTGGGCAGGGAAAAACTGAAGCTTTCTTT CSASGQGKTEAFF
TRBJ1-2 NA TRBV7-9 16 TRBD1 TGTGCCAGCAGCTTGGGGGACAGGGAAGTTCTTAATGGCTACACCTTC CASSLGDREVLNGYTF
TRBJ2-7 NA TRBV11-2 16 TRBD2 TGTGCCAGCAGCCCCCGACTAGCGGTTATCTCCTACGAGCAGTACTTC CASSPRLAVISYEQYF
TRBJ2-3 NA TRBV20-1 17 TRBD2 TGCAGTGCTAGTCCGGGGGGGGCCGCCAGCGGCACAGATACGCAGTATTTT CSASPGGAASGTDTQYF
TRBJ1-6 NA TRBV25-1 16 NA TGTGCCAGCAGTAAATCCGGGACACCCAATAATTCACCCCTCCACTTT CASSKSGTPNNSPLHF
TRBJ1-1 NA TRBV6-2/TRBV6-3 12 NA TGTGCCAGCAGTGACAGATACACTGAAGCTTTCTTT CASSDRYTEAFF
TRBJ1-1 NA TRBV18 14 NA TGTGCCAGCTCCCTGGACAGAACGAACACTGAAGCTTTCTTT CASSLDRTNTEAFF
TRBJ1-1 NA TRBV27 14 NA TGTGCCACCAAACAAGGGGCGAGAAACACTGAAGCTTTCTTT CATKQGARNTEAFF